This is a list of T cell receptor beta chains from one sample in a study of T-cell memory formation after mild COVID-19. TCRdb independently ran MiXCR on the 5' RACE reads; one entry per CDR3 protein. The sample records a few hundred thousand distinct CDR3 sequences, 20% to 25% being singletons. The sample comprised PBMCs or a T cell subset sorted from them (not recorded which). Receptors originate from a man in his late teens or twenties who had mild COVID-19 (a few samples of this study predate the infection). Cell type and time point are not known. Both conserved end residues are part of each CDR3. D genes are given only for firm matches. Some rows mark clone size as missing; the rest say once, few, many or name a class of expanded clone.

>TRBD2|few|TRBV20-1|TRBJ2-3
CSVCRLAGTSTDTQYF
TGCAGTGTATGCCGCCTAGCGGGAACTAGCACAGATACGCAGTATTTT
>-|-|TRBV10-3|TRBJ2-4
CAISEPSDPKNIQYF
TGTGCCATCAGTGAGCCTTCGGACCCTAAAAACATTCAGTACTTC
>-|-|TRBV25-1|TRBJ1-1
CASSEWVGGKSGTEAFF
TGTGCCAGCAGTGAATGGGTCGGGGGCAAGTCGGGCACTGAAGCTTTCTTT
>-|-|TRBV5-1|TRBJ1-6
CASSLGGADLSYNSPLHF
TGCGCCAGCAGCTTGGGAGGGGCCGATCTCTCCTATAATTCACCCCTCCACTTT
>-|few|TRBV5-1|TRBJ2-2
CASSLDPGELFF
TGCGCCAGCAGCTTGGATCCCGGGGAGCTGTTTTTT
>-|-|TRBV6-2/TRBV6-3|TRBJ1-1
CASSNGPIEAFF
TGTGCCAGCAGTAATGGACCGATTGAAGCTTTCTTT
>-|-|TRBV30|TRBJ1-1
CAWSVQVNTEAFF
TGTGCCTGGAGTGTACAAGTGAACACTGAAGCTTTCTTT
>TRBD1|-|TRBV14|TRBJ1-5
CASSQPAGQFNQPQHF
TGTGCCAGCAGCCAACCCGCGGGACAGTTCAATCAGCCCCAGCATTTT
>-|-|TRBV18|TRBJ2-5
CASSLDLGTQYF
TGTGCCAGCTCACTTGATCTTGGGACCCAGTACTTC
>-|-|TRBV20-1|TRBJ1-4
CSAPEGGLWNEKLFF
TGCAGTGCCCCGGAGGGGGGCTTGTGGAATGAAAAACTGTTTTTT